This T cell receptor (beta chain) was identified during a study of T cell clonotyping in hematopoietic cell transplantation. Findings of the study overall: Few recipient clonotypes overlapped donors; over 95% were de novo at given depth.

This clone has more than one count but fewer than ten. Its antigen is undetermined. TCRdb keeps only in-frame clones here, not all; method: immunoSEQ multiplex PCR. The sample includes 8,500 to 9,000 clones, over 85% of them seen just once. The CDR3 contains 15 residues. The V end was cut by 8 bases, the J end by 1 base, with 17 bases between. Germline V gene data show CDR1 as LNHDA and CDR2 as SQIVND (reference sequence). Here the sequenced sample was PBMCs, taken 100 days after allogeneic stem cell transplant. This TCR came from a male patient in his forties or fifties who had an allogeneic stem cell transplant from a related donor, so T cells may come from the graft donor. Some clones in this sample may be carry-over from other donors' samples. This rearrangement joins TRBV19 to TRBJ1-1, with no clear D. The CDR3 sequence: CASLSDLGGNTEAFF. The DNA for the CDR3 is TGTGCCAGTCTGTCGGATCTGGGCGGGAACACTGAAGCTTTCTTT.